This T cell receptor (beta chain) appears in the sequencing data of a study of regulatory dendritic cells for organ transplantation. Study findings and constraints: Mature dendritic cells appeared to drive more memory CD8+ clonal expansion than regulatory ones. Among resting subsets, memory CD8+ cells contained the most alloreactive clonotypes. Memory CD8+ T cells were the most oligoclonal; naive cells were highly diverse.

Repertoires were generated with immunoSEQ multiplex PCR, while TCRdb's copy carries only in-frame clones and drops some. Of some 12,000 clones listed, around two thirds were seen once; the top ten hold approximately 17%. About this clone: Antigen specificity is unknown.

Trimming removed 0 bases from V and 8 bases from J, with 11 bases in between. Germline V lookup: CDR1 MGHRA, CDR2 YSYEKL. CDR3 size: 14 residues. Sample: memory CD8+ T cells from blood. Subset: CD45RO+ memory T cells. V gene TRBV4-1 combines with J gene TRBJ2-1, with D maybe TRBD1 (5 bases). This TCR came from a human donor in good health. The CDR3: CASSQDLGHDEQFF. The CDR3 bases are TGCGCCAGCAGCCAAGATTTGGGGCATGATGAGCAGTTCTTC.